This TCR beta chain stems from a study of CD8 T cells in ankylosing spondylitis. Study-level findings and limits: It was reported that disease-linked clones were significantly enriched in matched ankylosing spondylitis synovial fluid. A motif of fewer than ten highly homologous TCR beta variants was seen as apparently characteristic of ankylosing spondylitis blood. Disease-linked clones bore a CD8+ phenotype, appearing relatively rarely in peripheral blood.

A quantitative 5'-RACE method, one with molecular barcodes, was used to make TCR beta libraries. One entry per CDR3 protein results from TCRdb running MiXCR on the 5' RACE reads. The sample lists hundreds of thousands of distinct CDR3 sequences, approximately 22% occurring once. This clonotype came up a few times. Its antigen is unidentified. V gave up 3 bases and J gave up 4 bases; unmatched junction bases: 11. This CDR3 is built from 17 residues. In germline, CDR1 is SGHDN, CDR2 FVKESK. The specimen sequenced was blood, either unsorted or a sorted T cell fraction (not recorded which). The chain recombines TRBV14 with TRBJ2-4, with 8 bases that match TRBD2. The TCR originated in a male donor with ankylosing spondylitis or in good health (not recorded which). The CDR3 DNA reads as TGTGCCAGCAGCCATACGTCTGCGGGGGGTGTTAAAAACATTCAGTACTTC. Translated: CASSHTSAGGVKNIQYF.